The 5 T cell receptor beta chains in this list originate from one sample, sequenced in a study of OX40 agonist ivuxolimab in advanced cancers. The repertoire was sequenced with immunoSEQ multiplex PCR; TCRdb's copy has only in-frame clones and lacks some. The repertoire holds roughly 48,000 clones, with about 75% as singletons. The sequencing used CD4+ or CD8+ T cells sorted from blood, collected in a trial of the OX40 agonist ivuxolimab. Receptors were obtained from an adult with an advanced solid tumor such as melanoma, head and neck, liver or kidney cancer.

The CDR3 protein is CASRTSGSVYEQYF. DNA of the CDR3: TGTGCCAGCAGGACTAGCGGGAGTGTCTACGAGCAGTACTTC. The chain is built from TRBV2 and TRBJ2-7, with TRBD2 matching 12 bases. There are 14 residues in the CDR3. The germline V gene encodes CDR1 SNHLY and CDR2 FYNNEI. Unmatched junction bases numbered 3, after V lost 6 bases and J lost 3 bases.

This chain connects TRBV2 to TRBJ2-5; TRBD2 agrees at 10 bases. V lost 1 base and J lost 5; bases outside the gene matches: 7. The CDR3 totals 16 residues. Germline V gene lookup returns CDR1 SNHLY and CDR2 FYNNEI. The CDR3 loop is CASSEGGSGRLETQYF. The CDR3 region has the DNA TGTGCCAGCAGTGAAGGGGGTAGCGGGAGGTTGGAGACCCAGTACTTC. Full variable domain (rest looked up from reference TRBV2 and TRBJ2-5): EPEVTQTPSHQVTQMGQEVILRCVPISNHLYFYWYRQILGQKVEFLVSFYNNEISEKSEIFDDQFSVERPDGSNFTLKIRSTKLEDSAMYFCASSEGGSGRLETQYFGPGTRLLVL.

The chain has TRBV18 and TRBJ1-2, with 8 bases matching TRBD1. V was clipped by 0 bases and J by 6 bases; unmatched bases: 3. CDR3 size: 14 residues. Germline V gene data show CDR1 as KGHSH and CDR2 as LQKENI. The CDR3 bases are TGTGCCAGCTCACCACCGGACAGGGAAAATGGCTACACCTTC. This gives the protein CASSPPDRENGYTF.

This chain uses TRBV11-2 with TRBJ1-1; possibly TRBD1 for D (5 bases). This CDR3 is built from 14 residues. Germline CDR1 reads SGHAT; CDR2 reads FQNNGV. Deletions cut 3 bases from V and 1 base from J, with 9 bases between. CDR3 nucleotides: TGTGCCAGCAGCTTTAGCAGGGCGAACACTGAAGCTTTCTTT. Translation: CASSFSRANTEAFF.

The genes are TRBV6-5 and TRBJ2-2; D gene uncertain. Germline assignment: CDR1 MNHEY and CDR2 SVGAGI. CDR3 length: 13 residues. Trimming took off 2 bases at V and 4 bases at J, with 5 bases between the two ends. CDR3: CASSYPATGELFF. In DNA, the CDR3 is TGTGCCAGCAGTTACCCAGCCACCGGGGAGCTGTTTTTT.